Following are 11 T cell receptor beta chains from one sample sequenced in a study of blood T cell repertoires in COVID-19. Method: immunoSEQ multiplex PCR; TCRdb's copy keeps in-frame clones and lacks some. In the table there are about 89,000 clones, about nine tenths of which are singletons. Specimen: peripheral blood. The receptors shown here come from a man aged 60-69 years with acute or convalescent COVID-19.

The chain joins TRBV5-1 to TRBJ1-5, with a possible D match to TRBD1 (5 bases). CDR1 and CDR2 from the germline V gene are SGHRS and YFSETQ. This CDR3 is 14 amino acids long. The V gene lost 0 bases and the J gene lost 6 bases, with 10 bases spanning the gap. The CDR3 DNA follows: TGCGCCAGCAGCTTGGACAGTCAGGGTCAGCCCCAGCATTTT. This gives the protein CASSLDSQGQPQHF.

V gene TRBV12-3 or TRBV12-4 combines with J gene TRBJ2-5; D ambiguous. The germline V and J ends were trimmed by 3 bases and 6 bases, with 5 bases remaining between them. CDR3 length equals 11 residues. CDR3 sequence: CASSFGQTQYF. CDR3 bases: TGTGCCAGCAGTTTTGGGCAGACCCAGTACTTC.

The chain has TRBV3-1 (or the pseudogene TRBV3-2) and TRBJ1-2; D uncertain. The CDR3 runs to 12 residues. The germline V gene encodes CDR1 LGHDT and CDR2 YNNKEL (reference sequence). Trimming took 5 bases from V and 8 from J, leaving 12 bases between them. The CDR3 nucleotides are TGTGCCAGCAGCTTAAGAGGTTGGGGCTACACCTTC. Its protein product is CASSLRGWGYTF.

The genes are TRBV19 and TRBJ2-3; 9 bases are a match to TRBD1. The CDR3 extends over 17 amino acids. Per germline, CDR1 LNHDA and CDR2 SQIVND (reference sequence). Trimming removed 5 bases from V and 0 bases from J; junction bases left unmatched: 9. The CDR3 region is CASSDTGQGKSTDTQYF. The CDR3 region has the DNA TGTGCCAGTAGTGACACGGGACAGGGAAAAAGCACAGATACGCAGTATTTT.

The rearrangement joins TRBV3-1 (or the pseudogene TRBV3-2) to TRBJ1-3; 7 bases line up with TRBD1. The germline V gene has CDR1 LGHDT and CDR2 YNNKEL (reference sequence). The CDR3 has 16 amino acids. V gave up 3 bases and J gave up 2 bases; unmatched junction bases: 7. CDR3 DNA sequence: TGTGCCAGCAGCCATCCTTCTACAGGGGCTGGAAACACCATATATTTT. Amino acids: CASSHPSTGAGNTIYF.

The gene calls are TRBV28 and TRBJ1-1; D not certain. Trimming pared 7 bases from V and 2 bases from J, leaving 8 bases between. Germline lookup yields CDR1 MDHEN and CDR2 SYDVKM. The CDR3 consists of 12 residues. The CDR3 protein is CASMEGNTEAFF. The CDR3 DNA reads TGTGCCAGCATGGAGGGTAACACTGAAGCTTTCTTT.

The chain joins TRBV5-1 to TRBJ2-7, with 7 bases fitting TRBD2. Germline V gene lookup returns CDR1 SGHRS and CDR2 YFSETQ. CDR3 length equals 12 residues. The ends lost 7 bases at V and 0 bases at J; junction bases unmatched: 1. CDR3 coding DNA: TGCGCCAGCGCGGGGGTCTCCTACGAGCAGTACTTC. It specifies CASAGVSYEQYF. Drawing the rest from reference TRBV5-1 and TRBJ2-7, the complete variable domain is KAGVTQTPRYLIKTRGQQVTLSCSPISGHRSVSWYQQTPGQGLQFLFEYFSETQRNKGNFPGRFSGRQFSNSRSEMNVSTLELGDSALYLCASAGVSYEQYFGPGTRLTVT.

The rearrangement joins TRBV6-5 to TRBJ1-5; D possibly corresponds to TRBD1 (5 bases). This CDR3 is 14 amino acids long. In germline, CDR1 is MNHEY, CDR2 SVGAGI. V lost 6 bases, J lost 0 bases, and 9 bases lay in between. The CDR3, as DNA: TGTGCCAGCAGCCTAGACAGTAGCAATCAGCCCCAGCATTTT. This encodes CASSLDSSNQPQHF.

The chain joins TRBV7-9 to TRBJ2-1; 10 nucleotides align to TRBD2. Germline V CDR1 and CDR2: SEHNR, FQNEAQ (reference sequence). The V and J ends lost 3 bases and 8 bases, in that order; junction bases with no gene match: 7. CDR3 length: 15 residues. This CDR3 is CASSFGTSDYDEQFF. The DNA of the CDR3 is TGTGCCAGCAGCTTCGGGACTAGCGATTATGATGAGCAGTTCTTC.

CDR3 DNA sequence: TGTGCCAGCAGTCCCCCGGGACTGTCTAGCACAGATACGCAGTATTTT. This codes for CASSPPGLSSTDTQYF. The chain employs TRBV9 and TRBJ2-3, with D maybe TRBD2 (6 bases). CDR3 length: 16 residues. CDR1 SGDLS and CDR2 YYNGEE come from the germline V gene. V was pared by 5 bases and J by 0 bases, with 16 bases between.

The rearrangement links TRBV27 to TRBJ2-3, with 7 bases matching TRBD2. The CDR3 has 14 amino acids. From germline, CDR1 is MNHEY and CDR2 SMNVEV (reference sequence). The junction had 5 bases not matched to a gene; V was cut back by 2 bases and J by 6 bases. CDR3 sequence (DNA): TGTGCCAGCAGTTTAAGGGAGGGGCGGGATACGCAGTATTTT. It encodes CASSLREGRDTQYF.